This T cell receptor beta chain is drawn from a study of T cell changes during pregnancy in multiple sclerosis. Produced via immunoSEQ multiplex PCR; TCRdb's table is partial and in-frame only. The table shows approximately 100,000 clones, with 90% to 95% occurring only once. The V gene lost 10 bases and the J gene lost 2 bases, with 15 bases spanning the gap. The CDR3 consists of 14 residues. The germline V gene has CDR1 ENHRY and CDR2 SYGVKD. The rearrangement joins TRBV10-3 to TRBJ1-3; no firm D call. The clonotype comes from a female donor with multiple sclerosis, enrolled in a pregnancy study. Sequenced here: peripheral blood, sampled before pregnancy. DNA of the CDR3: TGTGCCACCAGACAAGACAAAGCTGGAAACACCATATATTTT. Translating gives CATRQDKAGNTIYF.